The 19 T cell receptor beta chains in this list originate from one sample, sequenced in a study of radiation and T cells in renal cell carcinoma. Here immunoSEQ multiplex PCR was the method, and the copy in TCRdb shows in-frame clones only, minus some. The data show approximately 120,000 clones, approximately 82% seen once. As to time point: baseline pretreatment blood. This sample's treatment: 15 Gy SBRT to primary tumor, nephrectomy 4 weeks later. Source: blood, taken from a patient whose treatment included radiotherapy and nephrectomy. These TCRs come from a woman aged 55-70 years with renal cell carcinoma.

The J gene is TRBJ1-6, the V gene TRBV5-1; 8 nucleotides match TRBD1. The J segment lost 0 bases and the V segment lost 5 bases, leaving 7 bases of the junction unmatched. The CDR3 spans 17 residues. CDR1 and CDR2 from the germline V gene are SGHRS and YFSETQ. CDR3: CASRPIQGGSYNSPLHF. CDR3 bases: TGCGCCAGCAGGCCGATACAGGGGGGCTCCTATAATTCACCCCTCCACTTT.

The chain is built from TRBV7-9 and TRBJ1-4, with D unclear. The germline V gene encodes CDR1 SEHNR and CDR2 FQNEAQ (reference sequence). The CDR3 spans 12 residues. The V end was cut by 6 bases, the J end by 10 bases, with 12 bases between. The CDR3 sequence: CASSVDTGKLFF. Here the CDR3 DNA reads TGTGCCAGCAGTGTAGACACTGGAAAACTGTTTTTT. Variable domain in full (rest from reference TRBV7-9 and TRBJ1-4): DTGVSQNPRHKITKRGQNVTFRCDPISEHNRLYWYRQTLGQGPEFLTYFQNEAQLEKSRLLSDRFSAERPKGSFSTLEIQRTEQGDSAMYLCASSVDTGKLFFGSGTQLSVL.

About this clone: A read error may be the cause here, since a much bigger clone is one base away. The V call is TRBV5-5, the J call TRBJ1-5; 7 positions match TRBD1. The CDR3 spans 13 residues. Trimming at V came to 2 bases and at J to 5 bases, leaving 1 base not matched to a gene. The V gene's germline CDR1 is SGHKS and CDR2 YYEKEE (reference sequence). The CDR3 DNA reads TGTGCCAGCAGCTTAACAGGGGATCAGCCCCAGCATTTT. Translated: CASSLTGDQPQHF.

The chain recombines TRBV7-2 with TRBJ2-5; the D is unclear. This CDR3 contains 13 residues. Looked up from germline, CDR1 is SGHTA and CDR2 is FQGNSA. V was trimmed by 0 bases and J by 2 bases, leaving 4 bases between them. CDR3 in DNA: TGTGCCAGCAGCTTAGCGGAACAAGAGACCCAGTACTTC. It yields the protein CASSLAEQETQYF.

The chain recombines TRBV5-4 with TRBJ1-1, with D unresolved. Germline V gene sequence: CDR1 SGHNT, CDR2 YYREEE (reference sequence). The CDR3 covers 12 residues. V was trimmed by 2 bases and J by 7 bases, leaving 9 bases between them. The CDR3 region has the DNA TGTGCCAGCAGCTTAATGGAGGGTGAAGCTTTCTTT. Its protein is CASSLMEGEAFF.

The chain recombines TRBV28 with TRBJ1-2; 9 nucleotides align to TRBD1. The V and J ends lost 7 bases and 2 bases, in that order; junction bases with no gene match: 8. The germline V gene encodes CDR1 MDHEN and CDR2 SYDVKM. The CDR3 extends over 15 amino acids. As DNA, the CDR3 is TGTGCCAGCACCCTGAACAGGGGGCGCAACTATGGCTACACCTTC. This gives the protein CASTLNRGRNYGYTF.

The chain is built from TRBV9 and TRBJ2-7, with TRBD2 identical over 9 bases. The germline V gene has CDR1 SGDLS and CDR2 YYNGEE. Unmatched junction bases numbered 5, after V lost 0 bases and J lost 4 bases. CDR3 length: 15 amino acids. CDR3 sequence (DNA): TGTGCCAGCAGCGTAGCAGGCGGGGGGGCTTACGAGCAGTACTTC. The encoded protein is CASSVAGGGAYEQYF.

The gene calls are TRBV6-5 and TRBJ1-2, with 7 bases matching TRBD1. The CDR3 consists of 15 residues. Trimming took 0 bases from V and 6 from J; bases not matched to a gene: 7. CDR1 and CDR2 (germline): MNHEY, SVGAGI. CDR3 loop: CASSYSNRGGDGYTF. CDR3 bases: TGTGCCAGCAGTTACTCAAACAGGGGCGGCGATGGCTACACCTTC.

V gene TRBV27 combines with J gene TRBJ1-3; D unresolved. V gave up 0 bases and J gave up 9 bases, with 21 bases separating them. Germline V gene sequence: CDR1 MNHEY, CDR2 SMNVEV (reference sequence). This CDR3 region has 17 residues. Written as DNA, the CDR3 is TGTGCCAGCAGTTTATCTCCGGGAGCCTTATCTCTCGGCACCATATATTTT. Translating gives CASSLSPGALSLGTIYF.

The J gene is TRBJ2-7, the V gene TRBV19; D unclear. V was pared by 5 bases and J by 4 bases, with 6 bases between. CDR3 size: 11 residues. Looked up from germline, CDR1 is LNHDA and CDR2 is SQIVND (reference sequence). As DNA, the CDR3 is TGTGCCAGTAGTGGCGGATACGAGCAGTACTTC. This sequence encodes CASSGGYEQYF. The full variable domain, rest sourced from reference TRBV19 and TRBJ2-7, is DGGITQSPKYLFRKEGQNVTLSCEQNLNHDAMYWYRQDPGQGLRLIYYSQIVNDFQKGDIAEGYSVSREKKESFPLTVTSAQKNPTAFYLCASSGGYEQYFGPGTRLTVT.

The chain couples TRBV5-1 to TRBJ2-2, with 9 bases aligning to TRBD1. The CDR3 runs to 16 residues. The V and J ends lost 4 bases and 0 bases, in that order; junction bases with no gene match: 4. The germline V gene has CDR1 SGHRS and CDR2 YFSETQ. In DNA, the CDR3 is TGCGCCAGCAGCCCTGACAGGGGGTCGAACACCGGGGAGCTGTTTTTT. It specifies CASSPDRGSNTGELFF.

The chain employs TRBV6-5 and TRBJ1-6, with D perhaps matching TRBD1 (5 bases). Trimming shortened V by 6 bases and J by 9 bases, and 18 bases separated the two germline ends. Germline V gives CDR1 MNHEY, CDR2 SVGAGI. The CDR3 runs to 15 residues. In DNA, the CDR3 is TGTGCCAGCAGGACATTAGGCAGCGGGGGTTCACCCCTCCACTTT. Protein sequence: CASRTLGSGGSPLHF.

The rearrangement uses TRBV6-6 and TRBJ1-4, with D unresolved. The germline V gene has CDR1 MNHNY and CDR2 SVGAGI (reference sequence). V was trimmed by 0 bases and J by 11 bases, leaving 10 bases between them. This CDR3 contains 13 residues. Here the CDR3 reads CASSYSTAPKLFF. Written as DNA, the CDR3 is TGTGCCAGCAGTTACTCGACGGCCCCGAAACTGTTTTTT.

This clone was seen a single time. The rearrangement joins TRBV19 to TRBJ2-3, with 13 bases lining up with TRBD2. V was clipped by 5 bases and J by 6 bases; unmatched bases: 8. This CDR3 comprises 16 residues. Per germline, CDR1 LNHDA and CDR2 SQIVND (reference sequence). CDR3 sequence (DNA): TGTGCCAGTAGTCCCGGACTAGCGGGGGAGTTGGATACGCAGTATTTT. As protein: CASSPGLAGELDTQYF.

The genes are TRBV28 and TRBJ1-2; D is uncertain. The CDR3 totals 15 residues. V was clipped by 6 bases and J by 7 bases, with 21 bases between them. Germline CDR1 is MDHEN and CDR2 is SYDVKM. CDR3 sequence reads: CASSLDTGRTAGYTF. The CDR3 DNA reads TGTGCCAGCAGCTTAGATACTGGCAGGACCGCTGGCTACACCTTC.

The chain recombines TRBV25-1 with TRBJ1-1, with 7 nucleotides matching TRBD1. Trimming took 6 bases from V and 5 from J; bases not matched to a gene: 12. Germline CDR1 and CDR2: MGHDK and SYGVNS. The CDR3 totals 15 residues. CDR3 sequence: CASRSTEGAVTEAFF. CDR3 nucleotides: TGTGCCAGCAGATCGACAGAGGGGGCTGTTACTGAAGCTTTCTTT.

The chain uses TRBV7-9 and TRBJ2-4, with D tentatively TRBD2 (6 bases). V was cut by 1 base and J by 4 bases, with 11 bases left in between. The CDR3 runs 15 residues. CDR1 and CDR2 from the germline V gene are SEHNR and FQNEAQ (reference sequence). CDR3 coding DNA: TGTGCCAGCAGCTTAGTCAGCGGGCTTAAAAACATTCAGTACTTC. Protein: CASSLVSGLKNIQYF.

The V gene is TRBV7-2, the J gene TRBJ2-3; 9 bases match TRBD2. The J segment lost 4 bases and the V segment lost 5 bases, leaving 7 bases of the junction unmatched. The length of the CDR3 is 15 residues. CDR1 is SGHTA, CDR2 FQGNSA, per germline. The CDR3 sequence: CASSLSGSWADTQYF. In DNA, the CDR3 is TGTGCCAGCAGCCTTAGCGGGAGTTGGGCAGATACGCAGTATTTT.

The CDR3: CASSPLTGGLYEQYF. For the CDR3, the DNA is TGTGCCAGCAGCCCTCTGACAGGGGGCTTATACGAGCAGTACTTC. V usage is TRBV5-6 and J usage is TRBJ2-7, with TRBD1 identical over 10 bases. The CDR3 consists of 15 residues. Trimming removed 4 bases from V and 4 bases from J; junction bases left unmatched: 8. Germline-derived CDR1 and CDR2 are SGHDT and YYEEEE.